This is a list of T cell receptor beta chains from one sample in a study of blood T cell repertoires in COVID-19. The data were produced by immunoSEQ multiplex PCR, yet TCRdb's version contains in-frame clones alone and is incomplete. The sample includes about 160,000 clones, 88% seen only once; the top ten take approximately 6.6%. Sequenced: PBMCs or T cells enriched from blood (not recorded which). All receptors come from a woman between 50 and 59 years old who had recovered from COVID-19. Each CDR3 is given with its conserved first and last residue. The order of the fields is J gene, D gene, clone size, V gene, CDR3 protein, CDR3 DNA. The D gene is left open where the match is weak. Clone size, where shown, is once, few, many, or a class for clones that have expanded.

J gene: TRBJ1-1; D gene: TRBD1; clone size: NA; V gene: TRBV10-1; CDR3 protein: CATSYRGRAFF; CDR3 DNA: TGCGCCACCAGTTACAGGGGGCGAGCTTTCTTT
J gene: TRBJ2-4; D gene: TRBD1; clone size: NA; V gene: TRBV18; CDR3 protein: CASSPGAGGIGAKNIQYF; CDR3 DNA: TGTGCCAGCTCACCCGGGGCAGGGGGCATCGGGGCCAAAAACATTCAGTACTTC
J gene: TRBJ1-5; D gene: NA; clone size: NA; V gene: TRBV18; CDR3 protein: CASSPQGSNQPQHF; CDR3 DNA: TGTGCCAGCTCGCCGCAGGGTAGCAATCAGCCCCAGCATTTT
J gene: TRBJ1-3; D gene: NA; clone size: few; V gene: TRBV15; CDR3 protein: CATSRDISWGLGNTIYF; CDR3 DNA: TGTGCCACCAGCAGAGATATTTCTTGGGGGCTGGGAAACACCATATATTTT
J gene: TRBJ2-7; D gene: NA; clone size: many; V gene: TRBV18; CDR3 protein: CASSPRSQLQYF; CDR3 DNA: TGTGCCAGCTCACCCCGGTCCCAATTGCAGTACTTC
J gene: TRBJ1-4; D gene: TRBD1; clone size: NA; V gene: TRBV9; CDR3 protein: CASSDGTGGGEKLFF; CDR3 DNA: TGTGCCAGCAGCGACGGGACAGGGGGAGGAGAAAAACTGTTTTTT
J gene: TRBJ2-7; D gene: TRBD1; clone size: NA; V gene: TRBV7-2; CDR3 protein: CASSLRDRSYEQYF; CDR3 DNA: TGTGCCAGCAGTCTCCGGGACAGGTCCTACGAGCAGTACTTC
J gene: TRBJ2-2; D gene: NA; clone size: NA; V gene: TRBV30; CDR3 protein: CAGPGLGNTGELFF; CDR3 DNA: TGTGCCGGTCCGGGACTGGGGAACACCGGGGAGCTGTTTTTT
J gene: TRBJ2-3; D gene: NA; clone size: NA; V gene: TRBV27; CDR3 protein: CASSFGPRNALDTQYF; CDR3 DNA: TGTGCCAGCAGTTTTGGGCCCCGGAATGCCCTAGATACGCAGTATTTT
J gene: TRBJ2-1; D gene: TRBD1; clone size: NA; V gene: TRBV18; CDR3 protein: CASSIQGYNEQFF; CDR3 DNA: TGTGCCAGCTCAATACAGGGGTACAATGAGCAGTTCTTC
J gene: TRBJ2-2; D gene: TRBD1; clone size: NA; V gene: TRBV5-6; CDR3 protein: CASSFGTGTGELFF; CDR3 DNA: TGTGCCAGCAGCTTTGGGACAGGCACCGGGGAGCTGTTTTTT
J gene: TRBJ1-4; D gene: NA; clone size: once; V gene: TRBV12-3/TRBV12-4; CDR3 protein: CASSFGEGKLFF; CDR3 DNA: TGTGCCAGCAGTTTTGGGGAGGGAAAACTGTTTTTT
J gene: TRBJ2-7; D gene: NA; clone size: few; V gene: TRBV9; CDR3 protein: CASSVEAGSYEQYF; CDR3 DNA: TGTGCCAGCAGCGTAGAAGCCGGCTCCTACGAGCAGTACTTC
J gene: TRBJ2-5; D gene: TRBD2; clone size: NA; V gene: TRBV5-1; CDR3 protein: CASRSSGGAPETQYF; CDR3 DNA: TGCGCCAGCAGGTCTAGCGGGGGGGCCCCAGAGACCCAGTACTTC
J gene: TRBJ1-4; D gene: NA; clone size: NA; V gene: TRBV29-1; CDR3 protein: CSVPHGEKLFF; CDR3 DNA: TGCAGCGTTCCTCACGGTGAAAAACTGTTTTTT
J gene: TRBJ1-5; D gene: TRBD1; clone size: NA; V gene: TRBV5-1; CDR3 protein: CASSLATGQSHSNQPQHF; CDR3 DNA: TGCGCCAGCAGCTTGGCCACGGGACAGTCCCATAGCAATCAGCCCCAGCATTTT
J gene: TRBJ1-2; D gene: TRBD1; clone size: NA; V gene: TRBV25-1; CDR3 protein: CASSTPTGNGYTF; CDR3 DNA: TGTGCCAGCAGTACCCCGACAGGGAATGGCTACACCTTC
J gene: TRBJ2-4; D gene: NA; clone size: NA; V gene: TRBV4-1; CDR3 protein: CASSHQVAKNIQYF; CDR3 DNA: TGCGCCAGCAGCCATCAGGTAGCCAAAAACATTCAGTACTTC
J gene: TRBJ1-2; D gene: NA; clone size: NA; V gene: TRBV11-3; CDR3 protein: CASSSPQGSNAYGYTF; CDR3 DNA: TGTGCCAGCAGCTCTCCTCAGGGCTCGAACGCCTATGGCTACACCTTC
J gene: TRBJ2-2; D gene: NA; clone size: once; V gene: TRBV5-4; CDR3 protein: CASSLEGTGELFF; CDR3 DNA: TGTGCCAGCAGCTTGGAGGGGACCGGGGAGCTGTTTTTT
J gene: TRBJ1-1; D gene: TRBD1; clone size: NA; V gene: TRBV11-3; CDR3 protein: CASSETGGVTEAFF; CDR3 DNA: TGTGCCAGCAGCGAGACAGGGGGAGTCACTGAAGCTTTCTTT
J gene: TRBJ2-5; D gene: TRBD1; clone size: few; V gene: TRBV19; CDR3 protein: CAPGGETQYF; CDR3 DNA: TGTGCCCCAGGGGGCGAGACCCAGTACTTC
J gene: TRBJ2-7; D gene: NA; clone size: NA; V gene: TRBV4-3; CDR3 protein: CASSQELVSNEQYF; CDR3 DNA: TGCGCCAGCAGCCAAGAACTAGTTTCCAACGAGCAGTACTTC
J gene: TRBJ2-7; D gene: TRBD1; clone size: NA; V gene: TRBV4-3; CDR3 protein: CASSQGPGTGMYEQYF; CDR3 DNA: TGCGCCAGCAGCCAAGGACCCGGGACAGGGATGTACGAGCAGTACTTC
J gene: TRBJ2-2; D gene: TRBD2; clone size: NA; V gene: TRBV4-3; CDR3 protein: CASSYRGGNTGELFF; CDR3 DNA: TGCGCCAGCAGCTACCGGGGGGGTAACACCGGGGAGCTGTTTTTT
J gene: TRBJ2-1; D gene: NA; clone size: NA; V gene: TRBV19; CDR3 protein: CASSTFRGALGNEQFF; CDR3 DNA: TGTGCCAGTAGTACCTTCCGGGGGGCCCTAGGCAATGAGCAGTTCTTC
J gene: TRBJ2-1; D gene: NA; clone size: NA; V gene: TRBV5-1; CDR3 protein: CASSLGHSRDEQFF; CDR3 DNA: TGCGCCAGCAGCTTAGGTCACAGTCGTGATGAGCAGTTCTTC
J gene: TRBJ2-7; D gene: NA; clone size: few; V gene: TRBV6-2/TRBV6-3; CDR3 protein: CASSSWTDEQYF; CDR3 DNA: TGTGCCAGCAGTTCCTGGACAGACGAGCAGTACTTC
J gene: TRBJ2-2; D gene: NA; clone size: NA; V gene: TRBV27; CDR3 protein: CASSLGPGELFF; CDR3 DNA: TGTGCCAGCAGTTTAGGGCCTGGGGAGCTGTTTTTT
J gene: TRBJ1-3; D gene: NA; clone size: NA; V gene: TRBV9; CDR3 protein: CASSVQDSSGNTIYF; CDR3 DNA: TGTGCCAGCAGCGTACAGGACAGCTCTGGAAACACCATATATTTT
J gene: TRBJ2-7; D gene: TRBD1; clone size: NA; V gene: TRBV11-2; CDR3 protein: CASSAPWDRSYEQYF; CDR3 DNA: TGTGCCAGCAGCGCTCCGTGGGACAGATCCTACGAGCAGTACTTC
J gene: TRBJ2-3; D gene: TRBD1; clone size: NA; V gene: TRBV9; CDR3 protein: CASSVRDRTDTQYF; CDR3 DNA: TGTGCCAGCAGCGTCCGGGACAGGACAGATACGCAGTATTTT
J gene: TRBJ1-2; D gene: NA; clone size: NA; V gene: TRBV6-5; CDR3 protein: CASSSSLRGYTF; CDR3 DNA: TGTGCCAGCAGTTCTTCCCTACGTGGCTACACCTTC
J gene: TRBJ2-3; D gene: NA; clone size: NA; V gene: TRBV9; CDR3 protein: CASSIRGSDTQYF; CDR3 DNA: TGTGCCAGCAGCATTCGAGGTTCAGATACGCAGTATTTT
J gene: TRBJ1-4; D gene: TRBD1; clone size: NA; V gene: TRBV2; CDR3 protein: CASILSDRGFEKLFF; CDR3 DNA: TGTGCCAGCATTCTTTCGGACAGGGGTTTCGAAAAACTGTTTTTT
J gene: TRBJ1-2; D gene: NA; clone size: NA; V gene: TRBV6-2/TRBV6-3; CDR3 protein: CASSATGLYGYTF; CDR3 DNA: TGTGCCAGCAGTGCGACAGGCCTCTATGGCTACACCTTC
J gene: TRBJ1-1; D gene: NA; clone size: once; V gene: TRBV27; CDR3 protein: CASSLGPRVRTEAFF; CDR3 DNA: TGTGCCAGCAGTTTGGGTCCCAGGGTTAGAACTGAAGCTTTCTTT
J gene: TRBJ1-1; D gene: NA; clone size: once; V gene: TRBV5-4; CDR3 protein: CASRAGGVRTEAFF; CDR3 DNA: TGTGCCAGCAGGGCTGGGGGGGTCAGGACTGAAGCTTTCTTT